The TCR beta chain under discussion was sequenced for a study of blood T cells in healthy people across ages. Alongside a J-beta primer mix, a sample-barcoded 5' primer served in a second PCR lasting roughly 7 to 12 cycles. Tags on each cDNA molecule came from a template-switch adaptor with 12 random nucleotides. TCRdb processed the 5' RACE reads anew with MiXCR; each CDR3 protein has one entry. The sample shows 1 million to 1.2 million distinct CDR3 sequences, 30% to 40% of them seen only once. Every participating donor contributed about 10 milliliters of peripheral blood through a draw. They isolated at least 6 million PBMCs from each sample. Study outcomes and limitations: The donors' CMV status was not determined, possibly confounding changes in expanded clonotypes.

Worth noting for this clonotype: Antigen unknown.

This TCR was recovered from a man younger than 35 in good health. The sequenced material came from blood.

CDR3 in amino acids: CASSVSGLGSYNEQFF. The DNA for the CDR3 is TGTGCCAGCAGTGTTAGCGGGCTGGGCTCCTACAATGAGCAGTTCTTC. The chain joins TRBV2 to TRBJ2-1, with TRBD2 matching 7 bases. The CDR3 is 16 amino acids. The germline V gene encodes CDR1 SNHLY and CDR2 FYNNEI. V shed 4 bases, J shed 0 bases, and the junction held 6 bases outside the gene matches. Drawing the rest from reference TRBV2 and TRBJ2-1, the complete variable domain is EPEVTQTPSHQVTQMGQEVILRCVPISNHLYFYWYRQILGQKVEFLVSFYNNEISEKSEIFDDQFSVERPDGSNFTLKIRSTKLEDSAMYFCASSVSGLGSYNEQFFGPGTRLTVL.